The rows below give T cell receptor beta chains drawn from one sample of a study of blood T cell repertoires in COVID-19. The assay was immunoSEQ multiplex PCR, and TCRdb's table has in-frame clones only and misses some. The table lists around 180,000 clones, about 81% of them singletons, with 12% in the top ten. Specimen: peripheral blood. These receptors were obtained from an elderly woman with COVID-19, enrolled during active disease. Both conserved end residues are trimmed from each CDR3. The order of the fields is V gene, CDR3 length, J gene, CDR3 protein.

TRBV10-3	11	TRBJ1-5	AISTGGNQPQH
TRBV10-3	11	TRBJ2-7	AISHGQGYEQY
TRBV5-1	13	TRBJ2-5	ASSPGLAGVETQY
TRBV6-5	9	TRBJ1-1	ASLHSGEAF
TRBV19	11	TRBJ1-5	ASSTQGGQPQH
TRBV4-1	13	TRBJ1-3	ASSQDGTEGNTIY
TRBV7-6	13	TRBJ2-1	ASTKGGALYNEQF
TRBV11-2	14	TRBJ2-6	ASSRTTATGANVLT
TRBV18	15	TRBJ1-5	ASSPPGQGGKNQPQH
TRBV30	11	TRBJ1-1	AWSPGVYTEAF
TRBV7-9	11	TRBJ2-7	ASSSGGRDEQY
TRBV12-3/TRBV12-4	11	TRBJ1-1	ASSFTQNTEAF
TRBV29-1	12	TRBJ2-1	SVTGTSGYNEQF
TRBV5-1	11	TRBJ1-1	ASSLVGAGEAF
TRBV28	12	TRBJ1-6	ASSGGQGNSPLH
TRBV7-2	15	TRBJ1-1	ASSSRQERYRDTEAF
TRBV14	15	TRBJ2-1	ASSQVRASGIYNEQF
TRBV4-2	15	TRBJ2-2	ASSQEPPGRYTGELF
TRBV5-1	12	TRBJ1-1	ASSLFWTGTEAF
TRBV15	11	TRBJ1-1	ATSTTWSTEAF
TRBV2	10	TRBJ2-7	ASSQGTYEQY
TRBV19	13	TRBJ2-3	ASSTSGTRGDTQY
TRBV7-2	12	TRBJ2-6	ASNRGWGANVLT
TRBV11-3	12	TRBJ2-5	ASSPTGEKETQY
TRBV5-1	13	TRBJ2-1	ASSWTLAGVDEQF
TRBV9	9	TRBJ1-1	ASSVGSRTF
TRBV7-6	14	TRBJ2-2	ASSSGLAGVTGELF
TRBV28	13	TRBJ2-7	ASSFTGTGGYEQY
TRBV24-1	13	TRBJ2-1	ATSDSVLGLAEQF
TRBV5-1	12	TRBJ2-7	ASSLAGVSYEQY
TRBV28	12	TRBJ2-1	ASSSPYLGANQF
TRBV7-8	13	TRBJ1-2	ASSLSRGLIDGYT
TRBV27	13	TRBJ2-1	ASSSGTVPGNEQF
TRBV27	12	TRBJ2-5	ASSPQQYQETQY
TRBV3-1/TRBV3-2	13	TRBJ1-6	ASRDWGDYNSPLH
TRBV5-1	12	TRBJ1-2	ASSLTVGLHGYT
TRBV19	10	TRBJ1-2	ASSNRGNGYT
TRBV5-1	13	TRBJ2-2	ASSLYSPNTGELF
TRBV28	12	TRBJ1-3	ASRDTGAVNTIY
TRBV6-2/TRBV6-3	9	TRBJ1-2	ASSPGYGYT